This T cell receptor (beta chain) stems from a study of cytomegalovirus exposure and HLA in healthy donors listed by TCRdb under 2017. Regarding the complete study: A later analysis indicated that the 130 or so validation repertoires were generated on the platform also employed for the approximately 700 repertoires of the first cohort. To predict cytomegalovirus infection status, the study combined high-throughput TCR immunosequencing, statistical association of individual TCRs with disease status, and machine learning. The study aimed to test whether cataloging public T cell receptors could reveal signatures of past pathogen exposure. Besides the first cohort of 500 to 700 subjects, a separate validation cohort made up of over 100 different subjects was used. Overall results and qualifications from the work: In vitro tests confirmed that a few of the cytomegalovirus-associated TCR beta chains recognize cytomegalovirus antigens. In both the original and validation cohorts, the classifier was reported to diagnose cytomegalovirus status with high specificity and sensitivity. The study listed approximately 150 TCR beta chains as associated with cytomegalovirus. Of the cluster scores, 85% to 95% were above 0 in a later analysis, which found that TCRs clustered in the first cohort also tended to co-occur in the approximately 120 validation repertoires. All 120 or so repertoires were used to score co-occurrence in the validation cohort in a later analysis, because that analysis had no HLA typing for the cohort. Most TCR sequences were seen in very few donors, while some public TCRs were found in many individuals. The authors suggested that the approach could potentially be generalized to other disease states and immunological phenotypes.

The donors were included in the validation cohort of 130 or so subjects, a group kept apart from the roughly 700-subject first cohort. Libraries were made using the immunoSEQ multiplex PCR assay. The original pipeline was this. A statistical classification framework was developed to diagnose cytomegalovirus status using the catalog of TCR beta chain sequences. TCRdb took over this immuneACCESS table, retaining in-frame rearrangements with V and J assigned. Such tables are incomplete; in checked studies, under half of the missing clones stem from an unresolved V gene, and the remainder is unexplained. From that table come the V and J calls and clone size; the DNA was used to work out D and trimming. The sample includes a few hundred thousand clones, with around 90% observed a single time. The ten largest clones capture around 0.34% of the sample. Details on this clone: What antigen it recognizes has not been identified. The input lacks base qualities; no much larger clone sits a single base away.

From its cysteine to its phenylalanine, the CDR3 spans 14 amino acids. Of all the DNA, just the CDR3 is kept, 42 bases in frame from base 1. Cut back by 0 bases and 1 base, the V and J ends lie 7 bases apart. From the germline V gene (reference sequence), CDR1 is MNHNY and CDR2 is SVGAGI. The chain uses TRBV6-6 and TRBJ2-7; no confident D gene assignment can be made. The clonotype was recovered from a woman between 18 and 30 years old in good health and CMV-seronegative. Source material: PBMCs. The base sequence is TGTGCCAGCAGTTACTCTACTAAGTCCTACGAGCAGTACTTC. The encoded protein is CASSYSTKSYEQYF.